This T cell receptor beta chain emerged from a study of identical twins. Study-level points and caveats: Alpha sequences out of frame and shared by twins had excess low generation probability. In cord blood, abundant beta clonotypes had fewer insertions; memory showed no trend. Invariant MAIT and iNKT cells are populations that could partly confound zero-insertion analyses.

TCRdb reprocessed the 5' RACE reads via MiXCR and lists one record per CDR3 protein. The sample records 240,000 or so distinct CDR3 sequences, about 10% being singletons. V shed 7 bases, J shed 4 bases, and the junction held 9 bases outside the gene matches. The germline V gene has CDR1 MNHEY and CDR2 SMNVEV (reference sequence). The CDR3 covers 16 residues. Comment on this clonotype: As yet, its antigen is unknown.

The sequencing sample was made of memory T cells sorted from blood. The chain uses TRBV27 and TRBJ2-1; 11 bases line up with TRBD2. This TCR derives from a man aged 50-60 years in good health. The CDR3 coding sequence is TGTGCCAGCACCCGGACTAGCGGGCCCTTTTACAATGAGCAGTTCTTC. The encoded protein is CASTRTSGPFYNEQFF.